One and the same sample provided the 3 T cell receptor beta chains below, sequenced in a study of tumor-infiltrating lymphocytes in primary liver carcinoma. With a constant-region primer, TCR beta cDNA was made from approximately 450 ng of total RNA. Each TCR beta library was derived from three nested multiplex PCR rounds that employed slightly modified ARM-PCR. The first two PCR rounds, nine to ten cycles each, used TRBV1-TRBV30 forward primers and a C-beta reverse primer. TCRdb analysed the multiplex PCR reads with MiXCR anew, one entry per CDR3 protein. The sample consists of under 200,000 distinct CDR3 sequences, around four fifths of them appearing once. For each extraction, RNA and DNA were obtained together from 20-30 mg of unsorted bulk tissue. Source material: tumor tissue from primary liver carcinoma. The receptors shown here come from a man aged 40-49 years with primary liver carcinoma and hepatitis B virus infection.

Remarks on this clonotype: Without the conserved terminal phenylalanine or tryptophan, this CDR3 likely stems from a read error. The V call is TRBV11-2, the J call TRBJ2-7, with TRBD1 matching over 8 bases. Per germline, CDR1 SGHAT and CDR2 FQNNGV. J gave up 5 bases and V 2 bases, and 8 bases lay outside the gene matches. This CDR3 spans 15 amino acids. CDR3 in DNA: TGTGCCAGCAGCTTACGAATGACAGGGGAAAACGAGCAGTACCTC. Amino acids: CASSLRMTGENEQYL.

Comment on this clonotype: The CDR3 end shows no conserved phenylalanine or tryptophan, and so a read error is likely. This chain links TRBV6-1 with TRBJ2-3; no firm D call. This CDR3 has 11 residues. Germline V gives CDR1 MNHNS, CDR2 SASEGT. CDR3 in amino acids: CASSQTETQYS. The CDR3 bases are TGTGCCAGCAGTCAAACAGAAACGCAGTATTCT.

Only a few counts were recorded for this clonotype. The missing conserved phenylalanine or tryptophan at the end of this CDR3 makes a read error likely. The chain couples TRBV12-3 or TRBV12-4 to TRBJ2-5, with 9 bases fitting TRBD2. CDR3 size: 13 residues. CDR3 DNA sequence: TGTGCCAGCAGCTTAGCGGGAGTGGAGACCCAGTACCTC. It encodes CASSLAGVETQYL.